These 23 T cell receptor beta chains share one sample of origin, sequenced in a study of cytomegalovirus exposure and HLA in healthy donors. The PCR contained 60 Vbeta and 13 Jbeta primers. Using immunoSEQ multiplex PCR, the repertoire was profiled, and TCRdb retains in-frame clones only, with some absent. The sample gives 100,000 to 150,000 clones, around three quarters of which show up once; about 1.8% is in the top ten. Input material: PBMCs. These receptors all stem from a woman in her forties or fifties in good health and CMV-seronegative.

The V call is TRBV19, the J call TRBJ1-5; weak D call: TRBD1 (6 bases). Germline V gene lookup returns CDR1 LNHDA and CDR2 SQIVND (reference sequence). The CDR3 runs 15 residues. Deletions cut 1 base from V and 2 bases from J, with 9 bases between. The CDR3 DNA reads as TGTGCCAGTAGTATAGCAGGGGATGGCAATCAGCCCCAGCATTTT. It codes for CASSIAGDGNQPQHF.

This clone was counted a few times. DNA for the CDR3: TGCAGCGTTTCGACAGGGATCGAGCAGTACGTC. Its protein product is CSVSTGIEQYV. This rearrangement joins TRBV29-1 to TRBJ2-7, with TRBD1 matching over 7 bases. The CDR3 has 11 amino acids. Germline trimming cut 5 bases from V and 6 bases from J; bases unmatched to any gene: 4. The V gene's germline CDR1 is SQVTM and CDR2 ANQGSEA.

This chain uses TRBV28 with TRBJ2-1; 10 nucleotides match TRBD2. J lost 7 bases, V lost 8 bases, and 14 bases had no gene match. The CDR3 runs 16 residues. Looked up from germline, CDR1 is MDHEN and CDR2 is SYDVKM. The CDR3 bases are TGTGCCAGCTCTAGCGGGAGAGGGGGGTGGGGGAATGAGCAGTTCTTC. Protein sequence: CASSSGRGGWGNEQFF.

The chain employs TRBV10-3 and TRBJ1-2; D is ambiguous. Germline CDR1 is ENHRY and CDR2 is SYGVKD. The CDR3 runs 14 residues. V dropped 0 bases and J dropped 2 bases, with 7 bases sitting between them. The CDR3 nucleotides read TGTGCCATCAGTGAGTCAGGAGGGAACTATGGCTACACCTTC. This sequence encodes CAISESGGNYGYTF.

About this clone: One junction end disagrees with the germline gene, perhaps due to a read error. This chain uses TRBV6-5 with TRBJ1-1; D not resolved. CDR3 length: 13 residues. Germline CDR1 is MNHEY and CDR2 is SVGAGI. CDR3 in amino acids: CASSYPGKTAAFF. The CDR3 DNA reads TGTGCCAGCAGTTACCCGGGAAAAACTGCAGCTTTCTTT.

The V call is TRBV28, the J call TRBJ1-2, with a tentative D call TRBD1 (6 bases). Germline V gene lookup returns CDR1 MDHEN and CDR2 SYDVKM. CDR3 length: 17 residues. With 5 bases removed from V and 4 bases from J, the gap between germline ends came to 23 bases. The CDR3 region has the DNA TGTGCCAGCAGTCCCACTGGCCTAGACAGGCGACTCTATGGCTACACCTTC. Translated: CASSPTGLDRRLYGYTF.

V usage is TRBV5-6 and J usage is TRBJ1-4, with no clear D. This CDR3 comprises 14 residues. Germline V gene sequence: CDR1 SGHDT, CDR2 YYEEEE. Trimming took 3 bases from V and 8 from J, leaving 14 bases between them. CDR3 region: CASSSFDMQEKLFF. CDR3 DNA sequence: TGTGCCAGCAGCTCTTTTGATATGCAGGAAAAACTGTTTTTT.

CDR3 in DNA: TGTGCCAGCGGGAGGGGAGAGTACGAGCAGTACTTC. It specifies CASGRGEYEQYF. V usage is TRBV2 and J usage is TRBJ2-7, with 7 nucleotides matching TRBD2. This CDR3 spans 12 amino acids. The germline CDR1 and CDR2 sequences are SNHLY and FYNNEI. Trimming took 8 bases from V and 4 from J; bases not matched to a gene: 5.

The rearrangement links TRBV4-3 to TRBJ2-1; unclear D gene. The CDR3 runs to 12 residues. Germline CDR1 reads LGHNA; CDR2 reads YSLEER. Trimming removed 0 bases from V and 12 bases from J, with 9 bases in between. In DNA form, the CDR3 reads TGCGCCAGCAGCCAAGATCCGTGTCGGCAGTTCTTC. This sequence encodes CASSQDPCRQFF.

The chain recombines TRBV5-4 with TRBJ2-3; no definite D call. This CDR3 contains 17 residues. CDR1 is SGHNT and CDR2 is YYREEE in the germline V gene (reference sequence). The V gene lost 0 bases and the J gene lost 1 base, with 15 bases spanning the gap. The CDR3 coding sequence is TGTGCCAGCAGCTTGGCTCTGACCAGCGTGGGCACAGATACGCAGTATTTT. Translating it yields CASSLALTSVGTDTQYF.

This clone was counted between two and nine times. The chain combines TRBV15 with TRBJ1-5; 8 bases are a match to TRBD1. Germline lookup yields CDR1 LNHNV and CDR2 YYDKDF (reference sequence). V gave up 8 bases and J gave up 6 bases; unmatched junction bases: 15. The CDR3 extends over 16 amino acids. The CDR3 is CATQPIEDRVRQPQHF. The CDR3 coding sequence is TGTGCCACCCAACCGATCGAGGACAGGGTCCGTCAGCCCCAGCATTTT.

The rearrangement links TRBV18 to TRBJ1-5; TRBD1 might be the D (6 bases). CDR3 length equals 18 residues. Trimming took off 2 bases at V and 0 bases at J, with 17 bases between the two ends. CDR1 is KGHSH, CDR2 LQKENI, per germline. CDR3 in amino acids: CASSPGPEGGFSNQPQHF. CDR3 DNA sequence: TGTGCCAGCTCACCAGGCCCCGAAGGGGGTTTTAGCAATCAGCCCCAGCATTTT.

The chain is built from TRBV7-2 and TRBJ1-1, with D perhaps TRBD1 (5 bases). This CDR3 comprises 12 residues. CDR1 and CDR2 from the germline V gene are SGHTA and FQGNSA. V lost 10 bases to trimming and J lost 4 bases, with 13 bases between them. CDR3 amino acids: CATKRGGTEAFF. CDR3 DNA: TGTGCCACCAAAAGGGGAGGCACTGAAGCTTTCTTT.

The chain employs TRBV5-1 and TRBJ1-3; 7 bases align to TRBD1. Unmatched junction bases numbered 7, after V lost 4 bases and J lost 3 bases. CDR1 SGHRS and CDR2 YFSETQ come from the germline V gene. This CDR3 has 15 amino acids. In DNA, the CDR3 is TGCGCCAGCAGCCCCGGAGACAGGGATGGAAACACCATATATTTT. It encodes CASSPGDRDGNTIYF.

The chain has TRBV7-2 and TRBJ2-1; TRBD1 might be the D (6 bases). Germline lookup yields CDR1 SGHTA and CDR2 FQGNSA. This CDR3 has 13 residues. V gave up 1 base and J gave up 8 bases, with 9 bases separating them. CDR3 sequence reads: CASSLDRVDEQFF. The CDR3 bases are TGTGCCAGCAGCTTAGACAGGGTAGATGAGCAGTTCTTC.

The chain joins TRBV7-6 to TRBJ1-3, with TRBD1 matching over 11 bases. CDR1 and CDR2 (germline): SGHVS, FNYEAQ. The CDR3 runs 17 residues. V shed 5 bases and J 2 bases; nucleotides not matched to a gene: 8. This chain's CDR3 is CASSPYGGQGAGNTIYF. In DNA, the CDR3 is TGTGCCAGCAGCCCATACGGGGGACAGGGGGCTGGAAACACCATATATTTT.

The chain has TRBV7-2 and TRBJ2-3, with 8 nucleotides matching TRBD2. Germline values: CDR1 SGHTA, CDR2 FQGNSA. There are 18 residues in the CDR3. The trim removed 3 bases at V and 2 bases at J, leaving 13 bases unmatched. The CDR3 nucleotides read TGTGCCAGCAGCTTTTCTGTGGGGGGCGGGAGGAACACAGATACGCAGTATTTT. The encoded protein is CASSFSVGGGRNTDTQYF.

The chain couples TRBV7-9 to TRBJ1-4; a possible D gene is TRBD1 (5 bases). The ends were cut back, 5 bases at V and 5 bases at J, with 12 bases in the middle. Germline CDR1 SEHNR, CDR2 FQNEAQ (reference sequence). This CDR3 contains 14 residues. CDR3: CASSPFAGNEKLFF. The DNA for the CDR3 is TGTGCCAGCAGCCCCTTTGCAGGGAATGAAAAACTGTTTTTT.

The CDR3 sequence: CASSENRAIGNEQFF. CDR3 nucleotide sequence: TGTGCCAGCAGTGAGAACAGGGCGATCGGCAATGAGCAGTTCTTC. V gene TRBV25-1 combines with J gene TRBJ2-1, with a weak D call TRBD1 (6 bases). Trimming pared 3 bases from V and 6 bases from J, leaving 15 bases between. CDR1 is MGHDK and CDR2 is SYGVNS in the germline V gene. The CDR3 has 15 amino acids.

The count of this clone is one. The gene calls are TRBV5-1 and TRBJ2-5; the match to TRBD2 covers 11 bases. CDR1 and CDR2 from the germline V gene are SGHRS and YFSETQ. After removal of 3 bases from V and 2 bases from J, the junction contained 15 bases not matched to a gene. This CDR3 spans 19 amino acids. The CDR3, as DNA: TGCGCCAGCAGCTCCGGGACTAGCGGAGGGGGGGTGGGACAAGAGACCCAGTACTTC. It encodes CASSSGTSGGGVGQETQYF. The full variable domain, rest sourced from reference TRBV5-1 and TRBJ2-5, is KAGVTQTPRYLIKTRGQQVTLSCSPISGHRSVSWYQQTPGQGLQFLFEYFSETQRNKGNFPGRFSGRQFSNSRSEMNVSTLELGDSALYLCASSSGTSGGGVGQETQYFGPGTRLLVL.

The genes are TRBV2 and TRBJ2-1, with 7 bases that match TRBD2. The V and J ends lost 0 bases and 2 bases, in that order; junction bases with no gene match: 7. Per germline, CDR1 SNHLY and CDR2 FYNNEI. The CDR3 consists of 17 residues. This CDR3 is CASSEASSGGTYNEQFF. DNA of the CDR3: TGTGCCAGCAGTGAAGCGTCTAGCGGAGGAACCTACAATGAGCAGTTCTTC.

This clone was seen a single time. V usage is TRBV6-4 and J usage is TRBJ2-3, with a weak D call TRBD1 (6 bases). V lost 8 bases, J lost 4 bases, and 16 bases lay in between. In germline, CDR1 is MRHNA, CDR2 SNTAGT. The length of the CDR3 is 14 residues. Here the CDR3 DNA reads TGTGCCAGCTCTTCGACAGGTGCCCCAGATACGCAGTATTTT. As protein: CASSSTGAPDTQYF.

CDR3 in amino acids: CAWRRTGGSANYGYTF. The CDR3 bases are TGTGCCTGGAGGCGGACAGGGGGATCGGCTAACTATGGCTACACCTTC. The rearrangement links TRBV30 to TRBJ1-2, with 10 bases matching TRBD1. Germline V gene lookup returns CDR1 GTSNPN and CDR2 SVGIG (reference sequence). The V segment lost 3 bases and the J segment 0 bases; nucleotides outside the gene matches: 7. This CDR3 has 16 residues.